This T cell receptor beta chain was captured by sequencing in a study of shared clonotypes between healthy human individuals. Comment on this clone: Its antigen is as yet unknown.

Germline V gene data show CDR1 as SGHRS and CDR2 as YFSETQ. CDR3 length: 16 residues. Trimming left V 0 bases short and J 1 base short, with 12 bases between. The table came from immunoSEQ multiplex PCR; TCRdb's copy has only in-frame clones and leaves some out. The table records roughly 2.5 million clones, around nine tenths of them present only once. Overall study findings and caveats: Clonotypes shared by all four sorted-subset donors had higher generation probabilities than non-shared clonotypes.

The receptor comes from a man between 18 and 29 years old in good health. The chain couples TRBV5-1 to TRBJ2-3; weak D call: TRBD2 (7 bases). The sequencing sample was made of naive CD4+ T cells sorted from blood. Subset denoted: CD45RA+ positively selected. CDR3 residues: CASSLEGGLRTDTQYF. CDR3 coding DNA: TGCGCCAGCAGCTTGGAGGGGGGGCTTCGCACAGATACGCAGTATTTT. The full variable domain, its missing parts supplied by reference TRBV5-1 and TRBJ2-3, is KAGVTQTPRYLIKTRGQQVTLSCSPISGHRSVSWYQQTPGQGLQFLFEYFSETQRNKGNFPGRFSGRQFSNSRSEMNVSTLELGDSALYLCASSLEGGLRTDTQYFGPGTRLTVL.